The clone carrying this TCR beta chain was counted a single time. Authors' processing steps: Reference gene primers were amplified, and this amplification served to estimate nucleated cell counts. The method was immunoSEQ multiplex PCR; TCRdb's version includes in-frame clones alone and lacks a portion of them. The V and J calls and clone size were taken over from that table, and D and trimming were inferred from the DNA. Here the sample spans approximately 130,000 clones, over 70% being singletons. Losses at the gene ends were 2 bases for V and 2 bases for J; bases not matched to a gene: 4. CDR1 MNHEY and CDR2 SMNVEV come from the germline V gene (reference sequence). The CDR3 length is 15 residues. These data come from a study of blood T cell repertoires in COVID-19. Study as a whole: Spain, Italy and the United States supplied samples that represented acute and convalescent COVID-19. PBMCs, B-cell-depleted T cells, or T cells provided the cDNA or gDNA that made up the material.

The V call is TRBV27, the J call TRBJ2-5; 8 bases fit TRBD2. The sequenced sample consisted of peripheral blood. This sequence was found in an older man with active or convalescent COVID-19. The CDR3 spells CASSLVREVQETQYF. The CDR3 nucleotides read TGTGCCAGCAGTTTAGTGCGGGAGGTACAAGAGACCCAGTACTTC.